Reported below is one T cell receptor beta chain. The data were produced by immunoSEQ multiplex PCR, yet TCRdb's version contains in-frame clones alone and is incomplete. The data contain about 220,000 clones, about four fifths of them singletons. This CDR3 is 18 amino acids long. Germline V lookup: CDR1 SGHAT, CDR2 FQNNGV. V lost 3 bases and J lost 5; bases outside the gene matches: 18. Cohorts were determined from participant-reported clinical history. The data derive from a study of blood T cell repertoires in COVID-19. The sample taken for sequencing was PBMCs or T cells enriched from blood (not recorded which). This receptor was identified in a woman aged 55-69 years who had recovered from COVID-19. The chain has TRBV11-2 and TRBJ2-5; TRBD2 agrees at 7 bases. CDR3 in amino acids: CASSFSGRVTMVGETQYF. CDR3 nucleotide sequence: TGTGCCAGCAGCTTTTCTGGGAGGGTCACCATGGTTGGGGAGACCCAGTACTTC.